These 9 T cell receptor beta chains originate from one sample sequenced in a study of blood T cell repertoires in COVID-19. Sequenced by immunoSEQ multiplex PCR; TCRdb stores in-frame clones only, minus some. Here the sample spans about 150,000 clones, 88% being singletons. The sample comprised peripheral blood. These TCRs come from a man between 45 and 60 years old who had recovered from COVID-19.

This chain uses TRBV5-4 with TRBJ2-2; the D is unclear. V was clipped by 1 base and J by 6 bases, with 7 bases between them. The CDR3 is made up of 13 amino acids. The germline V gene encodes CDR1 SGHNT and CDR2 YYREEE (reference sequence). CDR3 nucleotides: TGTGCCAGCAGCTTGAAAGCCCCCGGGGAGCTGTTTTTT. Residues: CASSLKAPGELFF.

The chain employs TRBV12-3 or TRBV12-4 and TRBJ2-7, with TRBD2 matching 7 bases. Losses at the gene ends were 0 bases for V and 6 bases for J; bases not matched to a gene: 2. The CDR3 spans 13 residues. This chain's CDR3 is CASSLAGGVEQYF. The CDR3 region has the DNA TGTGCCAGCAGTTTAGCGGGGGGGGTCGAGCAGTACTTC.

This clone showed up just once. CDR3 sequence reads: CASRPTGRPSTDTQYF. Here the CDR3 DNA reads TGTGCAAGTCGCCCGACCGGGAGGCCCAGCACAGATACGCAGTATTTT. The chain couples TRBV12-2 to TRBJ2-3; the table's D call TRBD2 went unverified against the DNA. TRBV12-2 is a listed pseudogene. The CDR3 runs 16 residues.

The gene calls are TRBV10-1 and TRBJ1-4; possible D gene TRBD1, 6 bases. CDR3 length equals 13 residues. Germline CDR1 is WNHNN and CDR2 is SYGVQD (reference sequence). The V gene lost 3 bases and the J gene lost 8 bases, with 10 bases spanning the gap. The CDR3 coding sequence is TGCGCCAGCAGTGAACAGGGTCGAGAAAAACTGTTTTTT. Its protein product is CASSEQGREKLFF.

Concerning this clone itself: The junction shows a germline mismatch at one end, possibly a read error. The chain employs TRBV29-1 and TRBJ2-7; a possible D gene is TRBD2 (5 bases). The CDR3 sequence is 10 residues long. The germline V gene encodes CDR1 SQVTM and CDR2 ANQGSEA. In nucleotides, the CDR3 is TGCAGCGTTATGGGTCCCCCGGAGGACTTC. This codes for CSVMGPPEDF.

This chain connects TRBV7-3 to TRBJ2-3; possibly TRBD2 for D (6 bases). Germline values: CDR1 SGHTA, CDR2 FQGTGA. V lost 3 bases and J 0 bases, leaving 10 bases between the germline ends. There are 15 residues in the CDR3. The CDR3 DNA follows: TGTGCCAGCAGCTTTAGCGGAATTAGCACAGATACGCAGTATTTT. Protein: CASSFSGISTDTQYF.

This chain connects TRBV7-7 to TRBJ1-2, with a possible D match to TRBD1 (5 bases). Trimming cost V 1 base and J 8 bases, with 11 bases left between them. The CDR3 loop spans 13 amino acids. CDR1 and CDR2 from the germline V gene are SSHAT and FNYEAQ (reference sequence). CDR3 DNA: TGTGCCAGCAGCTTAGTTAGGGGTGGCGGCTACACCTTC. Translation gives CASSLVRGGGYTF.

The chain is built from TRBV19 and TRBJ1-6; 10 nucleotides agree with TRBD1. This CDR3 has 17 residues. V lost 7 bases to trimming and J lost 7 bases; unmatched junction nucleotides: 13. Per germline, CDR1 LNHDA and CDR2 SQIVND (reference sequence). The CDR3 sequence is CASTPTGQGVGNSPLHF. The CDR3 DNA reads TGTGCCAGTACTCCTACAGGACAGGGGGTTGGGAATTCACCCCTCCACTTT.

The V and J genes are TRBV7-9 and TRBJ2-2; weak D call: TRBD1 (6 bases). Germline V gives CDR1 SEHNR, CDR2 FQNEAQ (reference sequence). The germline V and J ends were trimmed by 7 bases and 0 bases, with 18 bases remaining between them. This CDR3 region has 17 residues. The CDR3 DNA follows: TGTGCCAGCAACCCCCTGAAACAGGGCTCGAACACCGGGGAGCTGTTTTTT. The encoded protein is CASNPLKQGSNTGELFF.